This T cell receptor beta chain originates from a study of OX40 agonist ivuxolimab in advanced cancers. Germline V gene sequence: CDR1 SGHTA, CDR2 FQGNSA. J gave up 3 bases and V 3 bases, and 4 bases lay outside the gene matches. This CDR3 is built from 16 residues. Using immunoSEQ multiplex PCR, the repertoire was profiled, and TCRdb retains in-frame clones only, with some absent. The sample records tens of thousands of clones, 77% being singletons. This chain connects TRBV7-2 to TRBJ2-2, with 10 positions matching TRBD1. This clonotype was obtained from an adult with an advanced solid tumor such as melanoma, head and neck, liver or kidney cancer. The material was CD4+ or CD8+ T cells sorted from blood, obtained in a trial of the OX40 agonist ivuxolimab. The CDR3 loop reads CASSLGQGRYTGELFF. Written as DNA, the CDR3 is TGTGCCAGCAGCTTGGGACAGGGGCGGTACACCGGGGAGCTGTTTTTT.